This T cell receptor (beta chain) was sequenced for a study of cytomegalovirus exposure and HLA in healthy donors. Study-level information: For the approximately 430 genotyped donors, more than 65% fell within the Caucasian-associated ancestry cluster. Broader study findings: It was only CMV serostatus that was available as immune exposure information.

Comment on this clone: Its matching antigen is unknown.

This CDR3 region has 13 residues. The V end lost 5 bases, the J end lost 6 bases, and 11 bases lay between the germline ends. Per the germline V gene, CDR1 is LNHDA and CDR2 is SQIVND (reference sequence). The primer mix had 60 Vbeta and 13 Jbeta primers. The method was immunoSEQ multiplex PCR; TCRdb's version includes in-frame clones alone and lacks a portion of them. The sample shows some 140,000 clones, roughly 83% of them seen only once. The chain has TRBV19 and TRBJ1-5; D gene unclear. This clonotype was obtained from a man aged 35-49 years in good health and CMV-seronegative. The sample was PBMCs. The CDR3 region is CASSYDYTQPQHF. For the CDR3, the DNA is TGTGCCAGTAGTTATGATTACACTCAGCCCCAGCATTTT.